Below, 8 T cell receptor beta chains from the same sample are listed, as sequenced in a study of blood T cell repertoires in COVID-19 (TCRdb year 2020). The protocol used for the library was the immunoSEQ multiplex PCR assay. The clones in this table, taken by TCRdb from immuneACCESS, are in-frame only. Not every clone is retained; where verified, under half of the shortfall comes from an unresolved V gene, and the cause of the rest is unknown. This sample has approximately 200,000 clones in its table, and roughly four fifths of those were observed once. The ten largest account for 9.2% of the sample. Sequenced: PBMCs or T cells enriched from blood (not recorded which). The receptors derive from a man aged 40-49 years who had recovered from COVID-19.

This clone was seen a few times. The chain is built from TRBV7-2 and TRBJ2-7, with 7 bases that match TRBD1. CDR1 is SGHTA, CDR2 FQGNSA, per germline. J lost 7 bases, V lost 4 bases, and 7 bases had no gene match. CDR3 length: 13 amino acids. The CDR3 loop reads CASSSRDSWEQYF. CDR3 nucleotides: TGTGCCAGCAGCTCTAGGGACAGTTGGGAGCAGTACTTC.

This clone has just a few counts. V usage is TRBV27 and J usage is TRBJ1-1; a possible D gene is TRBD1 (6 bases). V was pared by 2 bases and J by 1 base, with 14 bases between. Germline-derived CDR1 and CDR2 are MNHEY and SMNVEV (reference sequence). This CDR3 is built from 16 residues. The CDR3 sequence: CASSLGRGRGNTEAFF. The CDR3 DNA follows: TGTGCCAGCAGTTTAGGCAGGGGCAGGGGGAACACTGAAGCTTTCTTT.

The chain is built from TRBV7-8 and TRBJ2-7, with 7 bases identical to TRBD2. CDR1 and CDR2 from the germline V gene are SGHVS and FQNEAQ. Trimming removed 5 bases from V and 5 bases from J; junction bases left unmatched: 12. CDR3 length: 15 residues. In nucleotides, the CDR3 is TGTGCCAGCAGCCCATTGGGGGGGAGCTTGAACGAGCAGTACTTC. Its translation: CASSPLGGSLNEQYF.

The V and J genes are TRBV5-1 and TRBJ1-6, with TRBD1 matching over 8 bases. CDR1 and CDR2 (germline): SGHRS, YFSETQ. This CDR3 region has 15 residues. The V segment lost 1 base and the J segment 6 bases; nucleotides outside the gene matches: 3. DNA for the CDR3: TGCGCCAGCAGCTTGCTCGGACAGGGTAATTCACCCCTCCACTTT. Translation: CASSLLGQGNSPLHF.

The gene calls are TRBV2 and TRBJ1-6, with 8 bases aligning to TRBD1. CDR1 is SNHLY, CDR2 FYNNEI, per germline. The CDR3 loop spans 15 amino acids. V was pared by 6 bases and J by 8 bases, with 9 bases of the junction left unmatched. The CDR3 bases are TGTGCCAGCAGATCCGGGACAGGTTCCCATTCACCCCTCCACTTT. The encoded protein is CASRSGTGSHSPLHF.

V gene TRBV11-2 combines with J gene TRBJ2-7; D gene uncertain. The V end lost 2 bases, the J end lost 3 bases, and 11 bases lay between the germline ends. Germline lookup yields CDR1 SGHAT and CDR2 FQNNGV. This CDR3 is 14 amino acids long. The CDR3 DNA follows: TGTGCCAGCAGCTTATTGACCAACAGCTACGAGCAGTACTTC. This codes for CASSLLTNSYEQYF.

The chain uses TRBV12-3 or TRBV12-4 and TRBJ1-4; D not resolved. Deletions cut 3 bases from V and 8 bases from J, with 7 bases between. The CDR3 spans 12 residues. The CDR3 loop is CASSFMREKLFF. The DNA of the CDR3 is TGTGCCAGCAGTTTCATGAGGGAAAAACTGTTTTTT.

The V and J genes are TRBV4-1 and TRBJ2-7, with 11 bases lining up with TRBD1. Germline lookup yields CDR1 MGHRA and CDR2 YSYEKL. Trimming removed 2 bases from V and 5 bases from J; junction bases left unmatched: 11. The CDR3 runs to 17 residues. The CDR3 sequence: CASSQLTTGTGGHEQYF. CDR3 bases: TGCGCCAGCAGCCAACTAACTACCGGGACAGGGGGGCACGAGCAGTACTTC.